These 10 T cell receptor beta chains were sequenced from one sample in a study of response to subunit inactivated influenza vaccine. TCRdb independently ran MiXCR on the RT-PCR reads; one entry per CDR3 protein. The table includes around 190,000 distinct CDR3 sequences, about 10% detected once. This specimen was non-naive T cells sorted from PBMCs, taken on the day of vaccination. Receptor source: a man in his fifties or sixties who received an inactivated influenza vaccine.

CDR3 region: CASEGPSYEQYF. CDR3 bases: TGTGCCAGCGAGGGACCCTCCTACGAGCAGTACTTC. V is TRBV3-1 and J is TRBJ2-7, with D tentatively TRBD1 or TRBD2 (5 bases each). V lost 8 bases and J lost 0, with 8 bases in between. The CDR3 runs 12 residues. Germline assignment: CDR1 LGHDT and CDR2 YNNKEL (reference sequence).

This clonotype came up many times. The chain recombines TRBV7-2 with TRBJ2-3; D remains unclear. V gave up 1 base and J gave up 2 bases, with 16 bases separating them. The CDR3 runs 17 residues. Germline V CDR1 and CDR2: SGHTA, FQGNSA. CDR3 in DNA: TGTGCCAGCAGCTTAGTGCCCCCCCCAGCGACCACAGATACGCAGTATTTT. Translating gives CASSLVPPPATTDTQYF.

At least ten counts were recorded for this clonotype. This chain uses TRBV3-1 with TRBJ1-5, with TRBD1 matching 9 bases. V trimming: 1 base; J trimming: 6 bases; junction bases outside the gene matches: 4. The CDR3 runs to 15 residues. CDR1 is LGHDT, CDR2 YNNKEL, per germline (reference sequence). The CDR3 DNA follows: TGTGCCAGCAGCCAAGGGACAGGGGCGAGTCAGCCCCAGCATTTT. It is translated as CASSQGTGASQPQHF.

J is TRBJ1-1 and V is TRBV9; D ambiguous. This CDR3 has 13 amino acids. Germline lookup yields CDR1 SGDLS and CDR2 YYNGEE. V gave up 1 base and J gave up 3 bases, with 7 bases separating them. The CDR3 here is CASSVSPHTEAFF. The DNA of the CDR3 is TGTGCCAGCAGCGTAAGTCCCCACACTGAAGCTTTCTTT.

This clonotype has at least ten counts. V gene TRBV20-1 combines with J gene TRBJ2-3; 9 positions match TRBD1. CDR1 and CDR2 (germline): DFQATT, SNEGSKA (reference sequence). The J segment lost 5 bases and the V segment lost 5 bases, leaving 8 bases of the junction unmatched. The CDR3 contains 14 residues. This CDR3 reads CSAGNRGHGDTQYF. The CDR3 DNA follows: TGCAGTGCTGGAAACAGGGGGCACGGAGATACGCAGTATTTT.

The chain combines TRBV5-4 with TRBJ2-2; a weak D match, TRBD1 (5 bases). V shed 4 bases and J shed 7 bases, with 14 bases lying between them. CDR1 and CDR2 (germline): SGHNT, YYREEE (reference sequence). The CDR3 spans 14 residues. Written as DNA, the CDR3 is TGTGCCAGCAGCCAGGGAAGGGGTGGCGGGGAGCTGTTTTTT. It codes for CASSQGRGGGELFF.

Concerning this clonotype itself: This sequence may be a read error, since a much larger clone differs from it by one base. The chain couples TRBV5-1 to TRBJ2-3; TRBD2 is a possible D gene (6 bases). Germline V gene data show CDR1 as SGHRS and CDR2 as YFSETQ. V was trimmed by 2 bases and J by 1 base, leaving 8 bases between them. The length of the CDR3 is 14 residues. CDR3 in amino acids: CASSLRLGTDTQYF. CDR3 sequence (DNA): TGCGCCAGCAGCTTAAGACTAGGCACAGATACGCAGTATTTT.

This clonotype was observed many times. J is TRBJ1-2 and V is TRBV6-5, with D hard to call. CDR3 length: 13 amino acids. Per germline, CDR1 MNHEY and CDR2 SVGAGI. V lost 0 bases and J lost 8, with 10 bases in between. The CDR3 coding sequence is TGTGCCAGCAGTTACTCCGCGTGGAAAGGCTACACCTTC. It yields the protein CASSYSAWKGYTF.

This chain uses TRBV20-1 with TRBJ2-5; 7 bases are shared with TRBD1. Germline CDR1 and CDR2: DFQATT and SNEGSKA (reference sequence). The CDR3 is 12 amino acids. V lost 6 bases to trimming and J lost 1 base; unmatched junction nucleotides: 2. The CDR3 region is CSARQGQETQYF. CDR3 nucleotides: TGCAGTGCCAGACAGGGCCAAGAGACCCAGTACTTC.

This clonotype was seen at least ten times. Written as DNA, the CDR3 is TGTGCCAGCAGTTTTAGCGGGAGGGCCAATGAGCAGTTCTTC. It specifies CASSFSGRANEQFF. The chain has TRBV28 and TRBJ2-1; TRBD2 aligns across 11 bases. This CDR3 is built from 14 residues. Trimming took 3 bases from V and 6 from J; bases not matched to a gene: 1. Per germline, CDR1 MDHEN and CDR2 SYDVKM.